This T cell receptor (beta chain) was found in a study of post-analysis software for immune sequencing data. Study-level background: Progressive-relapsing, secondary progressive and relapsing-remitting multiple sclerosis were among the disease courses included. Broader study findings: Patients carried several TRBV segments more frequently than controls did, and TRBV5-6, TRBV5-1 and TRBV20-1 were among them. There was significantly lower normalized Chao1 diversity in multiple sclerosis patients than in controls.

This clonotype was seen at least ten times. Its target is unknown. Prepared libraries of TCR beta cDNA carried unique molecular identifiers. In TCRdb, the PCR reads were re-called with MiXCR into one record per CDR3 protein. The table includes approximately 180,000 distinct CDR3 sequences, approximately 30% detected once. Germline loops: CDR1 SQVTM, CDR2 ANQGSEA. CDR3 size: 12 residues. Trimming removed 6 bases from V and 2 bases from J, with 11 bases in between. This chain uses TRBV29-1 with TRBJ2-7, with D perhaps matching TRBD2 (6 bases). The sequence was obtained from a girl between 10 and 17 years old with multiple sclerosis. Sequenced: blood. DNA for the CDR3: TGCAGCGTGGAGGGGACGGCCTACGAGCAGTACTTC. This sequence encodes CSVEGTAYEQYF.